Only one count was recorded for the clone carrying this T cell receptor (beta chain). Sequencing used immunoSEQ multiplex PCR; TCRdb keeps in-frame clones, though not all of them. Of roughly 48,000 clones detected, 65% to 80% appear once; the ten largest clones hold about 1.4%. Trimming took off 0 bases at V and 0 bases at J, with 0 bases between the two ends. CDR1 MGHDK and CDR2 SYGVNS come from the germline V gene. The CDR3 is 13 amino acids. Single viable CD3+CD4+CD8-CD45RO+ cells were sorted as the memory CD4+ T cells. The data were taken from a study of memory CD4+ T cells and cytomegalovirus serostatus. The overall study: This sample comes from healthy Belgian adults, roughly 9 CMV seropositive, 24 seronegative.

The J gene is TRBJ1-5, the V gene TRBV25-1; D is ambiguous. This sequence was found in an adult in good health and CMV-seropositive. The source material was memory CD4+ T cells from blood. The CDR3 is CASSEYSNQPQHF. CDR3 DNA: TGTGCCAGCAGTGAATATAGCAATCAGCCCCAGCATTTT. Based on the CDR3 plus reference TRBV25-1 and TRBJ1-5, the full variable domain is EADIYQTPRYLVIGTGKKITLECSQTMGHDKMYWYQQDPGMELHLIHYSYGVNSTEKGDLSSESTVSRIRTEHFPLTLESARPSHTSQYLCASSEYSNQPQHFGDGTRLSIL.